The 17 T cell receptor beta chains in this list originate from one sample, sequenced in a study of memory CD4+ T cells and cytomegalovirus serostatus. Single viable CD3+CD4+CD8-CD45RO+ cells were sorted as the memory CD4+ T cells. Assay: immunoSEQ multiplex PCR; the TCRdb copy retains only in-frame clones and omits some. Altogether about 82,000 clones are present, more than 70% being singletons, with the ten largest covering roughly 0.8%. Material for sequencing was memory CD4+ T cells from blood. These TCRs come from an adult in good health and CMV-seronegative.

The DNA of the CDR3 is TGTGCCAGCAGCCAGGGGGTACGCACAGATACGCAGTATTTT. As protein: CASSQGVRTDTQYF. The chain joins TRBV7-9 to TRBJ2-3; 7 positions agree with TRBD1. The germline V gene has CDR1 SEHNR and CDR2 FQNEAQ (reference sequence). Germline trimming cut 5 bases from V and 1 base from J; bases unmatched to any gene: 3. This CDR3 has 14 residues. The variable domain in full, completed from reference TRBV7-9 and TRBJ2-3, reads DTGVSQNPRHKITKRGQNVTFRCDPISEHNRLYWYRQTLGQGPEFLTYFQNEAQLEKSRLLSDRFSAERPKGSFSTLEIQRTEQGDSAMYLCASSQGVRTDTQYFGPGTRLTVL.

The chain is built from TRBV6-5 and TRBJ2-1; perhaps TRBD2 as D (6 bases). The CDR3 is 14 amino acids. V lost 9 bases, J lost 7 bases, and 19 bases lay in between. Germline CDR1 reads MNHEY; CDR2 reads SVGAGI. CDR3 DNA sequence: TGTGCCAGTCGAACTAGCACAGTTGGGAATGAGCAGTTCTTC. Translated, it gives CASRTSTVGNEQFF.

This clone came up a few times. V gene TRBV7-8 combines with J gene TRBJ1-6; D gene ambiguous. CDR1 and CDR2 from the germline V gene are SGHVS and FQNEAQ. This CDR3 has 16 amino acids. Deletions cut 2 bases from V and 9 bases from J, with 17 bases between. Written as DNA, the CDR3 is TGTGCCAGCAGCTTATATATGGGGAAGGACGGTTCACCCCTCCACTTT. This sequence encodes CASSLYMGKDGSPLHF.

The V gene is TRBV30, the J gene TRBJ1-2, with D possibly being TRBD1 (5 bases). The germline CDR1 and CDR2 sequences are GTSNPN and SVGIG (reference sequence). With 0 bases removed from V and 8 bases from J, the gap between germline ends came to 16 bases. The CDR3 has 14 residues. CDR3 residues: CAWSVLGSGLGYTF. In nucleotides, the CDR3 is TGTGCCTGGAGTGTATTAGGGTCGGGGCTGGGCTACACCTTC.

This clone was detected once. The chain uses TRBV19 and TRBJ2-6; D is undetermined. V shed 5 bases and J shed 2 bases, with 7 bases lying between them. The CDR3 loop spans 14 amino acids. Germline-derived CDR1 and CDR2 are LNHDA and SQIVND (reference sequence). The CDR3 here is CASSSAAGANVLTF. The CDR3 nucleotides read TGTGCCAGTAGTTCAGCCGCTGGGGCCAACGTCCTGACTTTC.

J is TRBJ1-2 and V is TRBV7-9, with D tentatively TRBD1 (5 bases). Germline V gene sequence: CDR1 SEHNR, CDR2 FQNEAQ (reference sequence). V gave up 5 bases and J gave up 4 bases, with 11 bases separating them. The CDR3 covers 13 residues. CDR3 sequence reads: CASSPRDGYGYTF. In DNA form, the CDR3 reads TGTGCCAGCAGCCCCCGGGACGGCTATGGCTACACCTTC.

The V call is TRBV6-6, the J call TRBJ1-4; D possibly corresponds to TRBD1 (5 bases). CDR3 length equals 15 residues. Per germline, CDR1 MNHNY and CDR2 SVGAGI (reference sequence). The germline V and J ends were trimmed by 5 bases and 2 bases, with 12 bases remaining between them. CDR3 nucleotide sequence: TGTGCCAGCAGTCCACCGGGACTTACTAATGAAAAACTGTTTTTT. Encoded protein: CASSPPGLTNEKLFF.

The chain recombines TRBV7-8 with TRBJ2-6; 9 bases align to TRBD2. From germline, CDR1 is SGHVS and CDR2 FQNEAQ. This CDR3 spans 18 amino acids. V shed 5 bases and J 0 bases; nucleotides not matched to a gene: 8. CDR3 residues: CASSPTSGGRSGANVLTF. CDR3 nucleotide sequence: TGTGCCAGCAGCCCGACTAGCGGTGGCCGCTCTGGGGCCAACGTCCTGACTTTC. The variable domain in full, with the rest retrieved from reference TRBV7-8 and TRBJ2-6, is GAGVSQSPRYKVAKRGQDVALRCDPISGHVSLFWYQQALGQGPEFLTYFQNEAQLDKSGLPSDRFFAERPEGSVSTLKIQRTQQEDSAVYLCASSPTSGGRSGANVLTFGAGSRLTVL.

The chain uses TRBV29-1 and TRBJ2-1, with D possibly matching TRBD2 (5 bases). CDR3 length: 14 amino acids. V was pared by 1 base and J by 8 bases, with 15 bases between. From germline, CDR1 is SQVTM and CDR2 ANQGSEA. The CDR3 DNA is TGCAGCGTTGAAGCGCGGACCCCCGGGGATGAGCAGTTCTTC. Translation gives CSVEARTPGDEQFF.

This chain uses TRBV10-3 with TRBJ2-7; 7 nucleotides align to TRBD1. The CDR3 runs 14 residues. CDR1 and CDR2 from the germline V gene are ENHRY and SYGVKD. Unmatched junction bases numbered 11, after V lost 10 bases and J lost 2 bases. The CDR3 protein is CATGKGQNTYEQYF. The CDR3 nucleotides are TGTGCCACCGGGAAGGGACAGAATACCTACGAGCAGTACTTC.

This clone was detected a few times. The chain combines TRBV10-3 with TRBJ1-3, with a weak D call TRBD1 (6 bases). The V gene lost 9 bases and the J gene lost 8 bases, with 14 bases spanning the gap. From germline, CDR1 is ENHRY and CDR2 SYGVKD. CDR3 length: 12 amino acids. The CDR3 here is CAITGSGDTIYF. CDR3 bases: TGTGCCATTACAGGGTCTGGGGACACCATATATTTT.

CDR3 nucleotide sequence: TGTGCCAGCAGTGGGCCGGGACAGCAGAACACTGAAGCTTTCTTT. Amino acids: CASSGPGQQNTEAFF. The V gene is TRBV2, the J gene TRBJ1-1, with 7 nucleotides matching TRBD1. Germline loops: CDR1 SNHLY, CDR2 FYNNEI. The J segment lost 1 base and the V segment lost 4 bases, leaving 6 bases of the junction unmatched. This CDR3 has 15 amino acids.

The CDR3 sequence: CASRVQGATNEKLFF. The CDR3 nucleotides read TGTGCCAGCAGAGTACAGGGGGCAACTAATGAAAAACTGTTTTTT. The chain uses TRBV6-6 and TRBJ1-4; 8 nucleotides match TRBD1. The V and J ends lost 6 bases and 0 bases, in that order; junction bases with no gene match: 3. The CDR3 is 15 residues long. Germline V gene lookup returns CDR1 MNHNY and CDR2 SVGAGI (reference sequence).

The V call is TRBV7-3, the J call TRBJ2-1, with D maybe TRBD2 (5 bases). Trimming shortened V by 2 bases and J by 6 bases, and 14 bases separated the two germline ends. Germline V gene data show CDR1 as SGHTA and CDR2 as FQGTGA. CDR3 length equals 15 residues. In nucleotides, the CDR3 is TGTGCCAGCAGCTTACAGGCCGGGATCGGCAATGAGCAGTTCTTC. Translation: CASSLQAGIGNEQFF.

The chain recombines TRBV7-3 with TRBJ2-2; no clear D gene. Between the trimmed V and J ends, which lost 11 bases and 6 bases, there was a span of 4 bases. In germline, CDR1 is SGHTA, CDR2 FQGTGA. This CDR3 contains 9 residues. This chain's CDR3 is CACPGELFF. The DNA of the CDR3 is TGTGCCTGCCCCGGGGAGCTGTTTTTT.

This rearrangement joins TRBV4-1 to TRBJ1-1; the D gene is possibly TRBD1 (6 bases). Trimming removed 0 bases from V and 1 base from J, with 9 bases in between. Germline V gene data show CDR1 as MGHRA and CDR2 as YSYEKL. The CDR3 runs 15 residues. CDR3: CASSQDRGWNTEAFF. CDR3 nucleotides: TGCGCCAGCAGCCAAGACAGGGGCTGGAACACTGAAGCTTTCTTT.

The chain joins TRBV18 to TRBJ1-2; perhaps TRBD1 as D (6 bases). The CDR3 length is 13 residues. Between the trimmed V and J ends, which lost 3 bases and 6 bases, there was a span of 11 bases. The germline gives CDR1 KGHSH, CDR2 LQKENI. CDR3 sequence: CASSPQGRDGYTF. CDR3 sequence (DNA): TGTGCCAGCTCACCTCAGGGGAGGGATGGCTACACCTTC.